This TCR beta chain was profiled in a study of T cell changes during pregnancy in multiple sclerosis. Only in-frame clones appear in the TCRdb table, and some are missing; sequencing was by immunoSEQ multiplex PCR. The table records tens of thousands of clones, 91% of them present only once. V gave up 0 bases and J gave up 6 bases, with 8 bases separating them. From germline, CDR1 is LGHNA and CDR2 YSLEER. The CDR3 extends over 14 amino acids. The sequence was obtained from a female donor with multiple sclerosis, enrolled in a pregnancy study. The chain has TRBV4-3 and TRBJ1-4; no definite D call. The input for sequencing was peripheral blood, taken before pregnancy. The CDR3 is CASSQEAIYEKLFF. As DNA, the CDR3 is TGCGCCAGCAGCCAAGAAGCTATTTATGAAAAACTGTTTTTT.